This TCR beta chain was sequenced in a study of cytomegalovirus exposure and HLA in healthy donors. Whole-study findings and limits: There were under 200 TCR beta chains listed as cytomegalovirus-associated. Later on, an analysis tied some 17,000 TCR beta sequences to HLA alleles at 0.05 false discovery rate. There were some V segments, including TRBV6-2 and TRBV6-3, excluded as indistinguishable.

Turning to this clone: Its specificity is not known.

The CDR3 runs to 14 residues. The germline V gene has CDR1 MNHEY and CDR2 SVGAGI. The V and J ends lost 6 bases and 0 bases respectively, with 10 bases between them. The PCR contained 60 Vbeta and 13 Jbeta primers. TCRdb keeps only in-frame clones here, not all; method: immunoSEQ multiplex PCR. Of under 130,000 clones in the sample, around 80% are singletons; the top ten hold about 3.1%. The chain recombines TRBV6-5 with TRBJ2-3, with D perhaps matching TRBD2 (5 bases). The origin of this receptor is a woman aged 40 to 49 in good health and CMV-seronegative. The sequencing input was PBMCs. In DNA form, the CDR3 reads TGTGCCAGCAGACGGCGGGCTAGCACAGATACGCAGTATTTT. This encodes CASRRRASTDTQYF.